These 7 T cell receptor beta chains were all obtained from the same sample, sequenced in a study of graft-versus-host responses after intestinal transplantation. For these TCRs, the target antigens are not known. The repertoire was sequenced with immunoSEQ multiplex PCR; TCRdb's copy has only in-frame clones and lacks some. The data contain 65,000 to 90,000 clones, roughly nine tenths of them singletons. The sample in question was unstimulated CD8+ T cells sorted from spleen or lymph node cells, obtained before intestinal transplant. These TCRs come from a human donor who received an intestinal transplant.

The DNA of the CDR3 is TGTGCCAGCAGCTTACCGGGAGTCCTTAATGAGCAGTTCTTC. This translates into CASSLPGVLNEQFF. The gene calls are TRBV13 and TRBJ2-1; D might be TRBD2 (6 bases). Trimming cost V 2 bases and J 7 bases, with 12 bases left between them. Germline values: CDR1 PRHDT, CDR2 FYEKMQ (reference sequence). The CDR3 covers 14 residues.

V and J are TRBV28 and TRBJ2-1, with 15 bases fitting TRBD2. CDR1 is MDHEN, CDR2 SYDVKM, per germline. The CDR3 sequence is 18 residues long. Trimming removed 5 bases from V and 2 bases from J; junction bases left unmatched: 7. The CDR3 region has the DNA TGTGCCAGCAGTACGGGACTAGCGGGGGGCTCGGCCTACAATGAGCAGTTCTTC. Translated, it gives CASSTGLAGGSAYNEQFF.

The CDR3 protein is CASSLEVGTGPTDTQYF. The CDR3 bases are TGTGCCAGCAGCTTAGAGGTGGGGACAGGCCCCACAGATACGCAGTATTTT. V usage is TRBV11-2 and J usage is TRBJ2-3; 8 bases align to TRBD1. V lost 0 bases to trimming and J lost 2 bases; unmatched junction nucleotides: 7. This CDR3 region has 17 residues. Germline V CDR1 and CDR2: SGHAT, FQNNGV.

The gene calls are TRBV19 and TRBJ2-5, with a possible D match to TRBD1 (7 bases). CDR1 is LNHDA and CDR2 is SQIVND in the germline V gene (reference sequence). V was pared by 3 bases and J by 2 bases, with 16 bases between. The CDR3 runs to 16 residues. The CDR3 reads CASSIADREVQETQYF. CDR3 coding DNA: TGTGCCAGTAGTATCGCAGACAGGGAGGTGCAAGAGACCCAGTACTTC.

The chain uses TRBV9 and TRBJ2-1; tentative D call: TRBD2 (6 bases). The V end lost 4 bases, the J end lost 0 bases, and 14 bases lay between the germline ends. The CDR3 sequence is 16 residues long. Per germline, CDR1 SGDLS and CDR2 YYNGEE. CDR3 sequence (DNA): TGTGCCAGCAGCCCATGGGACGGGAGCTCCTACAATGAGCAGTTCTTC. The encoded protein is CASSPWDGSSYNEQFF.

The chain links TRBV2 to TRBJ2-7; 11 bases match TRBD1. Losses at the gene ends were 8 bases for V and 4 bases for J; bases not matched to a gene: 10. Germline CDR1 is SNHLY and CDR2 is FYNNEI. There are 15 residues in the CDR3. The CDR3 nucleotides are TGTGCCAGCCTACGGTATGGGACAGGGGGATACGAGCAGTACTTC. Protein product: CASLRYGTGGYEQYF.

In nucleotides, the CDR3 is TGTGCCAGCAGCTTGGACAACAGGGACATTGAGCAGTTCTTC. Translated: CASSLDNRDIEQFF. The rearrangement joins TRBV5-6 to TRBJ2-1; D perhaps matches TRBD1 (6 bases). This CDR3 contains 14 residues. Trimming took off 0 bases at V and 9 bases at J, with 13 bases between the two ends. Germline values: CDR1 SGHDT, CDR2 YYEEEE.